The text below deals with one T cell receptor beta chain. This sample was included in a study of blood T cell repertoires in COVID-19. Overall study: There were acute and convalescent COVID-19 samples, and they came from the United States, Italy and Spain. Sources were T cells, B-cell-depleted T cells, or PBMCs; the material itself was cDNA or gDNA.

In the original workflow: Estimation of nucleated cell counts was performed using reference gene primer amplification. TCRdb's table, derived via immunoSEQ multiplex PCR, lists solely in-frame clones and lacks some. D and trimming come from the DNA, and the V and J calls and clone size come from that table. The sample has nearly 300,000 clones, around 89% seen once. This receptor was identified in a woman between 25 and 40 years old who had recovered from COVID-19. The sequencing sample was made of peripheral blood.

The CDR3 spells CASRGQGTSNYGYTF. For the CDR3, the DNA is TGCGCCAGCAGAGGACAGGGGACATCTAACTATGGCTACACCTTC. The rearrangement joins TRBV5-1 to TRBJ1-2, with TRBD1 identical over 9 bases. V shed 5 bases and J 0 bases; nucleotides not matched to a gene: 5. The germline V gene has CDR1 SGHRS and CDR2 YFSETQ. The CDR3 is 15 amino acids.